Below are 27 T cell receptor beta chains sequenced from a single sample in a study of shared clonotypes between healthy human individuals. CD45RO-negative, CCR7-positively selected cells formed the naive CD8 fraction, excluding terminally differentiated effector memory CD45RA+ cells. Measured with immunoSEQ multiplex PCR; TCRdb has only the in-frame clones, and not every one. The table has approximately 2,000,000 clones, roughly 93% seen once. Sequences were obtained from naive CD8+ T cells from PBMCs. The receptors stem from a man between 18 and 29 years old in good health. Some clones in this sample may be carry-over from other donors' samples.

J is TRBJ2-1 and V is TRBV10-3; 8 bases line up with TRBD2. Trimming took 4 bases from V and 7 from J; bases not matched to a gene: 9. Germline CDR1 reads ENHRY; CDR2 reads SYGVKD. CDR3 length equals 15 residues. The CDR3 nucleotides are TGTGCCATCAGTGTGTCGAGCGGGAGTGGGAATGAGCAGTTCTTC. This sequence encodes CAISVSSGSGNEQFF.

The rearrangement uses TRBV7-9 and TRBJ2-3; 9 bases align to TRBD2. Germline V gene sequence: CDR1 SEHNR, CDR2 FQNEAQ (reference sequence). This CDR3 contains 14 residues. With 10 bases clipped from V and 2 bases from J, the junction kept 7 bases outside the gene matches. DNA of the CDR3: TGTGCCACTGCGGGAGGGTTCCACACAGATACGCAGTATTTT. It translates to CATAGGFHTDTQYF.

CDR3 region: CSVEDPGHSKNIQYF. In DNA form, the CDR3 reads TGCAGCGTTGAAGACCCGGGGCATTCCAAAAACATTCAGTACTTC. The V call is TRBV29-1, the J call TRBJ2-4; D is possibly TRBD1 or TRBD2 (5 bases each). The CDR3 length is 15 residues. CDR1 and CDR2 from the germline V gene are SQVTM and ANQGSEA. Deletions cut 0 bases from V and 2 bases from J, with 11 bases between.

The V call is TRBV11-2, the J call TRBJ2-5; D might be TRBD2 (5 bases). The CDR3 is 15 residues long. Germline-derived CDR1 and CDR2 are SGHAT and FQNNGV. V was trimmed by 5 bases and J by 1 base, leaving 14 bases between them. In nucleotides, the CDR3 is TGTGCCAGCAGCCGTACCCCCAGCGGCCAAGAGACCCAGTACTTC. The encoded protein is CASSRTPSGQETQYF.

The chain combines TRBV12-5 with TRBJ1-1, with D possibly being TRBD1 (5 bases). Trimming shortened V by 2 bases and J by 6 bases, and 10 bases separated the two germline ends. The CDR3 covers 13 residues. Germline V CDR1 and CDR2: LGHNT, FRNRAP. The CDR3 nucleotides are TGTGCTAGTGGTTTGAGCCTGGGGGCTGAAGCTTTCTTT. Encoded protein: CASGLSLGAEAFF.

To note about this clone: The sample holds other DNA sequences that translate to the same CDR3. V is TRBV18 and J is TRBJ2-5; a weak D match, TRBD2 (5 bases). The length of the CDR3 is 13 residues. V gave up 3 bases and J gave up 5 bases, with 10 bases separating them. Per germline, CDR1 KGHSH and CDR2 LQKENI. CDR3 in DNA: TGTGCCAGCTCACCGGAAAGAGGGGAGACCCAGTACTTC. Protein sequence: CASSPERGETQYF.

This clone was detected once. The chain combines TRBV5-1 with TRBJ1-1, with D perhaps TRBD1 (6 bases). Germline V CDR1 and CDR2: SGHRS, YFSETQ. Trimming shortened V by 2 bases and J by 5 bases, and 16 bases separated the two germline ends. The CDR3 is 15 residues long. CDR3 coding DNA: TGCGCCAGCAGCTTCCGGGCCTCCCAGGGGACTGAAGCTTTCTTT. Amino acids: CASSFRASQGTEAFF.

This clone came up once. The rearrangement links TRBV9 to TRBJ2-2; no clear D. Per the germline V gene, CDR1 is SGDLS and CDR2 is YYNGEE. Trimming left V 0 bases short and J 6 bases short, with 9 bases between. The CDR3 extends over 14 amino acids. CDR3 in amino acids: CASSVVGFPGELFF. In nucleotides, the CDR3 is TGTGCCAGCAGCGTAGTCGGATTCCCCGGGGAGCTGTTTTTT.

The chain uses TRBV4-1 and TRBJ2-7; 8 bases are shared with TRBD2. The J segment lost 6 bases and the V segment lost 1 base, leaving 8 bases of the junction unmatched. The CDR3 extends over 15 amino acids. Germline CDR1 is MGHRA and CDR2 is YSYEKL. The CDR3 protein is CASSQAAREVSEQYF. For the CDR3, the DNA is TGCGCCAGCAGCCAAGCTGCGCGGGAGGTCAGCGAGCAGTACTTC.

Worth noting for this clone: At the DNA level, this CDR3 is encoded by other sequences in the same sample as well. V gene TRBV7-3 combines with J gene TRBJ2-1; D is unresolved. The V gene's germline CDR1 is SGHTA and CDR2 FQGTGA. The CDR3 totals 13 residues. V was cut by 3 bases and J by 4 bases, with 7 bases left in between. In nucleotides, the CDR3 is TGTGCCAGCAGCTTTGGGCTGTACAATGAGCAGTTCTTC. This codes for CASSFGLYNEQFF.

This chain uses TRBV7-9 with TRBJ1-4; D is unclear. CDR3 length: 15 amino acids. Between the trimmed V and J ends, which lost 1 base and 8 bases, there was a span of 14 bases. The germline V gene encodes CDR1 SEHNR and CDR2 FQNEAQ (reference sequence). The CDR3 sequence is CASSLVSYSGEKLFF. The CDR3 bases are TGTGCCAGCAGCTTAGTTTCCTACAGCGGGGAAAAACTGTTTTTT.

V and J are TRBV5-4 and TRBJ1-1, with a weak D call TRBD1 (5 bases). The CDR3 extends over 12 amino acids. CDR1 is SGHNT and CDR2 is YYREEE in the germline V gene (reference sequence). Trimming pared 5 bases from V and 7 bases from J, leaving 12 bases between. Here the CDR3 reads CASSSTDLEAFF. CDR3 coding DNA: TGTGCCAGCAGTTCGACAGACCTTGAAGCTTTCTTT.

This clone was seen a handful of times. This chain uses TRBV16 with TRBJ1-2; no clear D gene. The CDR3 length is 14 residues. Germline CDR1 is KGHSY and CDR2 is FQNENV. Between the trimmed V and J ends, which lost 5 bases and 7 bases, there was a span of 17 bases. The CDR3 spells CASSEPTNLGGYTF. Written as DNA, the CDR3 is TGTGCCAGCAGCGAACCCACGAACTTGGGTGGCTACACCTTC.

The CDR3 nucleotides are TGTGCCAGCAGTTTGCTAGGGTTTGCTTCTGAAGCTTTCTTT. This translates into CASSLLGFASEAFF. J is TRBJ1-1 and V is TRBV28; no clear D gene. V was cut by 3 bases and J by 6 bases, with 14 bases left in between. This CDR3 has 14 residues. Germline V CDR1 and CDR2: MDHEN, SYDVKM.

Here the CDR3 reads CASTTGPYSGANVLTF. The CDR3 DNA is TGTGCCAGCACGACAGGGCCTTACTCTGGGGCCAACGTCCTGACTTTC. V and J are TRBV28 and TRBJ2-6; TRBD1 agrees at 7 bases. J was trimmed by 0 bases and V by 7 bases; bases with no gene match: 6. There are 16 residues in the CDR3. Germline V lookup: CDR1 MDHEN, CDR2 SYDVKM.

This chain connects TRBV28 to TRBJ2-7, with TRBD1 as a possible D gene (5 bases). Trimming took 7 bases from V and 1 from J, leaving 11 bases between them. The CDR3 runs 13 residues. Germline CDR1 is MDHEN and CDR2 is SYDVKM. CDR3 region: CASTYDRSYEQYF. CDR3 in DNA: TGTGCCAGCACCTACGACAGATCCTACGAGCAGTACTTC.

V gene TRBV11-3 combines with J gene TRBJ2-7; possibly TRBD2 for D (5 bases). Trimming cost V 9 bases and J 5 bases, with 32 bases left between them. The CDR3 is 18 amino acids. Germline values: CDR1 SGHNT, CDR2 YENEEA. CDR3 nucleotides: TGTGCCAGAAGAACTCGAGAACGGGATGGTTCATTTTTTGACGAGCAGTACTTC. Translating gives CARRTRERDGSFFDEQYF.

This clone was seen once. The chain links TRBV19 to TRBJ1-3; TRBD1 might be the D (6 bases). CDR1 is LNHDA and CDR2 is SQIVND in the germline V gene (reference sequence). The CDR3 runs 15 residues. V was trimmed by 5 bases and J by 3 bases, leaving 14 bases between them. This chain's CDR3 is CASSAQGTFGNTIYF. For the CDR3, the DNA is TGTGCCAGTAGTGCACAGGGTACGTTTGGAAACACCATATATTTT.

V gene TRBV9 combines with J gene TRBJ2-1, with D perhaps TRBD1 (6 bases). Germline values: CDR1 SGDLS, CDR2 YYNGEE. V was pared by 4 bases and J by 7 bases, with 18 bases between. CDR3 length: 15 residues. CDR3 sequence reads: CASSLGTPPGNEQFF. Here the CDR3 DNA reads TGTGCCAGCAGCCTTGGGACACCTCCGGGGAATGAGCAGTTCTTC.

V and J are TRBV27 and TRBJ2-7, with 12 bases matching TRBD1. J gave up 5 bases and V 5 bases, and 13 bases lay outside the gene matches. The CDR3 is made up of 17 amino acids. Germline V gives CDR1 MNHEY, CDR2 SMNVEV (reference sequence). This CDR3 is CASSRNPPGQGAHEQYF. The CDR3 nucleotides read TGTGCCAGCAGTCGTAATCCACCGGGACAGGGGGCCCACGAGCAGTACTTC.

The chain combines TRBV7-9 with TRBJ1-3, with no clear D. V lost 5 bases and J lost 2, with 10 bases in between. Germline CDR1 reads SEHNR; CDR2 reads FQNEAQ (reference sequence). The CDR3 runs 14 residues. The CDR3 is CASSEGSPGNTIYF. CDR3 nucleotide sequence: TGTGCCAGCAGCGAGGGTTCGCCTGGAAACACCATATATTTT.

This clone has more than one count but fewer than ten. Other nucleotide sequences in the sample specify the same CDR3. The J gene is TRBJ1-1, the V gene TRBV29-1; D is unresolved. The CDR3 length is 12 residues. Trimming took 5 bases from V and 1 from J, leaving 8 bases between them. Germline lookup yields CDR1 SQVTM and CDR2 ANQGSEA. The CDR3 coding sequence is TGCAGCGTTAGGACCGGGAACACTGAAGCTTTCTTT. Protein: CSVRTGNTEAFF.

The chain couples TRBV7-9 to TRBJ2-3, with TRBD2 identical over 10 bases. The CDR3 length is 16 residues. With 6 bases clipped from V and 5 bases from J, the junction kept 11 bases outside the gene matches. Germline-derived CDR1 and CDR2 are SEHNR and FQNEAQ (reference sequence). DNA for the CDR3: TGTGCCAGCAGGGGGGCTAGCGGGAGATTGAGAGATACGCAGTATTTT. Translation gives CASRGASGRLRDTQYF.

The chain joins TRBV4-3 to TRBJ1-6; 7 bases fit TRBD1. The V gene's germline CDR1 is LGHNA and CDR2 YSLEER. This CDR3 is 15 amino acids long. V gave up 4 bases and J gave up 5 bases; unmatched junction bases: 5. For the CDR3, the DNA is TGCGCCAGCAGCCGCCGGACAGGCAATAATTCACCCCTCCACTTT. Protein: CASSRRTGNNSPLHF.

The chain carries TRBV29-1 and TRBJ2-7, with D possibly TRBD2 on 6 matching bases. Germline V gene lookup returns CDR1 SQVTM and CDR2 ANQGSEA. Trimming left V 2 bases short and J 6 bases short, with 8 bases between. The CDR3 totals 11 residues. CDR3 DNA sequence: TGCAGCGTTGAACAGGGAGGCGAGCAGTACTTC. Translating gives CSVEQGGEQYF.

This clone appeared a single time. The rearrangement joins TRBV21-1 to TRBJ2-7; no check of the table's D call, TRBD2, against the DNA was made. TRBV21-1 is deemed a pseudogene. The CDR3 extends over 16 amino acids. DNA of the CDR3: TGTGCCAGCAGCCCCCAACTTCGACTGCCGCCCTACGAGCAGTACTTC. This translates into CASSPQLRLPPYEQYF.

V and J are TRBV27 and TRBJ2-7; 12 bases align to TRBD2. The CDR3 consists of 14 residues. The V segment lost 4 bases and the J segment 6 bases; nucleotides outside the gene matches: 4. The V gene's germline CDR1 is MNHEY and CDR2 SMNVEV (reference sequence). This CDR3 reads CASSSKLAGGEQYF. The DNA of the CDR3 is TGTGCCAGCAGTTCCAAACTAGCGGGGGGCGAGCAGTACTTC.